The rows below give T cell receptor beta chains drawn from one sample of a study of T cells in narcolepsy. The data were produced by immunoSEQ multiplex PCR, yet TCRdb's version contains in-frame clones alone and is incomplete. Among about 40,000 clones listed, 70% to 90% were seen once. Sequencing was performed on CD45RA- memory CD4+ T cells from PBMCs. These receptors came from a human donor with narcolepsy. Each CDR3 is given with its conserved first and last residue. Fields, in order: J gene, V gene, CDR3 length, CDR3 protein.

TRBJ2-6 TRBV27 14 CASSPLSGANVLTF
TRBJ2-1 TRBV5-1 15 CASSLGGGSTNEQFF
TRBJ1-2 TRBV19 14 CASSGGRGIGGYTF
TRBJ2-3 TRBV27 15 CASSRYRASTDTQYF
TRBJ2-1 TRBV11-1 15 CASSSRDSAYNEQFF
TRBJ1-5 TRBV6-5 14 CASILGNLHQPQHF
TRBJ2-7 TRBV12-2 24 CASRSHRGGLAVSQDSSLFYEQYF
TRBJ1-1 TRBV25-1 13 CASSVHGNTEAFF
TRBJ1-2 TRBV7-2 15 CASSLEGRGIGGYTF
TRBJ1-6 TRBV7-2 16 CASSQGAGTYNSPLHF
TRBJ2-1 TRBV28 15 CASRPGLAGNNEQFF
TRBJ1-1 TRBV29-1 13 CSVEDQQGTEAFF
TRBJ1-2 TRBV5-1 14 CASSSTTGGYGYTF
TRBJ1-2 TRBV7-2 15 CASSFQGGGAPGYTF
TRBJ2-3 TRBV5-1 17 CASSLERTGGSTDTQYF
TRBJ2-7 TRBV30 14 CAWRKTGGRYEQYF
TRBJ2-7 TRBV2 13 CASSEQGSYEQYF
TRBJ2-3 TRBV6-1 13 CASSDGQSDTQYF
TRBJ1-2 TRBV5-6 15 CASSFGPGPNYGYTF
TRBJ1-4 TRBV6-1 11 CASTPGLKLFF
TRBJ2-2 TRBV28 13 CASSGRLAGELFF
TRBJ1-6 TRBV7-2 15 CASSLSGQGHSPLHF
TRBJ1-3 TRBV13 15 CASSLRSLAGNTIYF
TRBJ2-7 TRBV6-5 13 CASSYAQTYEQYF
TRBJ1-5 TRBV2 16 CASSEERGTLSQPQHF
TRBJ2-7 TRBV7-8 13 CASSLSGEYEQYF
TRBJ2-1 TRBV5-4 15 CASSSRGRSYNEQFF